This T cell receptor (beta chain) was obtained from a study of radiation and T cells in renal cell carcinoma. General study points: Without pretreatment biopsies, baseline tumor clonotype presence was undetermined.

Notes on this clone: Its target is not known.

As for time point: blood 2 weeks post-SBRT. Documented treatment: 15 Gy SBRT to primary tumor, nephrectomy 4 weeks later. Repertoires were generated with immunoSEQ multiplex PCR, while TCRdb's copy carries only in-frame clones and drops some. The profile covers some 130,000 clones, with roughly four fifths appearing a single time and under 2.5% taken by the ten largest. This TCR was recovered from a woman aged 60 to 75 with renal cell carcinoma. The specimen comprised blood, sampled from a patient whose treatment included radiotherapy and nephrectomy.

The DNA for the CDR3 is TGTGCCAGCTCACCTGGGCCAAACAATGAGCAGTTCTTC. Its protein product is CASSPGPNNEQFF. The chain is built from TRBV18 and TRBJ2-1; D remains unclear. The ends were cut back, 3 bases at V and 5 bases at J, with 8 bases in the middle. The germline CDR1 and CDR2 sequences are KGHSH and LQKENI. CDR3 length equals 13 residues.